The source of this T cell receptor beta chain is a study of blood T cell repertoires in COVID-19. On the study more broadly: Researchers got acute and convalescent COVID-19 samples from the United States, Italy and Spain. PBMCs, B-cell-depleted T cells, or T cells were the source of the cDNA or gDNA that made up the material.

This clone has only one observation. CDR1 is MNHEY and CDR2 is SVGAGI in the germline V gene. J gave up 12 bases and V 5 bases, and 10 bases lay outside the gene matches. This CDR3 region has 13 residues. Sequenced by immunoSEQ multiplex PCR; TCRdb stores in-frame clones only, minus some. The repertoire holds 150,000 or so clones, with about 86% as singletons. Sequencing input: peripheral blood. The genes are TRBV6-5 and TRBJ2-3; the match to TRBD2 covers 8 bases. The sequence was collected from a man aged 50 or older with active or convalescent COVID-19. The CDR3 DNA sequence: TGTGCCAGCAGTCCTCCGGGACTAGGGCAACAGTATTTT. Protein sequence: CASSPPGLGQQYF.